The sequence of this T cell receptor beta chain was determined in a study of cytomegalovirus exposure and HLA in healthy donors. Whole-study context: There were some 120 million unique TCR beta sequences, drawn from about 190 million T cells, in an earlier analysis.

General observations from the study: There was a cluster of highly shared sequence variants that was likely a sequencing artifact. Within an earlier analysis, most TCR beta V segments proved productive either about 90% or about 30% of the time. Reportedly, HLA-A and HLA-B alleles of most subjects were accurately predicted from TCR beta.

Regarding this clone: Its antigen is unidentified.

V lost 0 bases and J lost 4, with 12 bases in between. The length of the CDR3 is 15 residues. CDR1 and CDR2 (germline): SGHAT, FQDESV (reference sequence). Researchers ran the PCR with 60 Vbeta and 13 Jbeta primers. Sequencing used immunoSEQ multiplex PCR; TCRdb keeps in-frame clones, though not all of them. The sample has about 67,000 clones, 65% to 70% seen once. The rearrangement links TRBV11-1 to TRBJ1-1; D is uncertain. Sequenced material: PBMCs. This clonotype was sampled from a woman aged 25 to 45 in good health and CMV-seronegative. The CDR3 region has the DNA TGTGCCAGCAGCTTAGCCCGGGCCCGGGGCACTGAAGCTTTCTTT. Amino acids: CASSLARARGTEAFF.